A selection of T cell receptor beta chains follows, all from one sample in a study of response to subunit inactivated influenza vaccine. TCRdb re-analysed the RT-PCR reads in MiXCR, keeping a single row per CDR3 protein. The sample has 290,000 or so distinct CDR3 sequences; approximately 21% are singletons. The material sequenced was PBMCs from blood, taken approximately 20 months after vaccination. The receptors originated from a man aged 50 to 69 who received an inactivated influenza vaccine. CDR3s include the opening cysteine and the closing phenylalanine or tryptophan. A D gene is named only where the DNA matches it firmly. Size tells how often a clone was seen (once, few, many) or the class of an expanded clone, and some rows leave it out.

D gene,V gene,J gene,clone size,CDR3 DNA,CDR3 protein
TRBD1,TRBV20-1,TRBJ1-3,many,TGCAGTGCTGGACAGGGCTCTGGAAACACCATATATTTT,CSAGQGSGNTIYF
.,TRBV12-3/TRBV12-4,TRBJ2-3,.,TGTGCCAGCAGTTTATGGGCCGGGGTCACAGATACGCAGTATTTT,CASSLWAGVTDTQYF
.,TRBV6-2/TRBV6-3,TRBJ2-2,.,TGTGCCAGCAGGAGGGGAACGACCACCGGGGAGCTGTTTTTT,CASRRGTTTGELFF
.,TRBV24-1,TRBJ1-5,many,TGTGCCACCAGGGAGGTTATTTCTGCTACGGAAAGCAATCAGCCCCAGCATTTT,CATREVISATESNQPQHF
TRBD2,TRBV12-3/TRBV12-4,TRBJ2-1,few,TGTGCCAGCAGTTTAGGGGTAGCGGGGCACAATGAGCAGTTCTTC,CASSLGVAGHNEQFF
TRBD1,TRBV24-1,TRBJ2-2,.,TGTGCCACCAGCGGGACAGGGGGGACCGGGGAGCTGTTTTTT,CATSGTGGTGELFF
TRBD1,TRBV20-1,TRBJ1-1,.,TGCAGTGCTCCCGATAAGGGGACAGGGCAAACTGAAGCTTTCTTT,CSAPDKGTGQTEAFF
TRBD2,TRBV15,TRBJ2-7,few,TGTGCCACCAGCTGGACGGGGACTAGCTACGAGCAGTACTTC,CATSWTGTSYEQYF
TRBD1,TRBV6-2/TRBV6-3,TRBJ1-6,.,TGTGCCAGCAGTACCGGACAGGGGAGTCGATATAATTCACCCCTCCACTTT,CASSTGQGSRYNSPLHF
.,TRBV11-2,TRBJ2-4,.,TGTGCCAGCAGCCACTATGCCCAAATAGACAAAAACATTCAGTACTTC,CASSHYAQIDKNIQYF
.,TRBV27,TRBJ1-2,few,TGTGCCAGCAGCCCACTGGGGGCGCCGGATGGCTACACCTTC,CASSPLGAPDGYTF
.,TRBV29-1,TRBJ1-1,.,TGCAGCGTTGAAGGGGGCGCGGTAACTGAAGCTTTCTTT,CSVEGGAVTEAFF
TRBD1,TRBV5-1,TRBJ2-1,few,TGCGCCAGCAGCATCGGGACAGCCAATTACAATGAGCAGTTCTTC,CASSIGTANYNEQFF
.,TRBV20-1,TRBJ1-1,many,TGCAGTGCTAGAGGAGGGGCCCCCTCCACTGAAGCTTTCTTT,CSARGGAPSTEAFF